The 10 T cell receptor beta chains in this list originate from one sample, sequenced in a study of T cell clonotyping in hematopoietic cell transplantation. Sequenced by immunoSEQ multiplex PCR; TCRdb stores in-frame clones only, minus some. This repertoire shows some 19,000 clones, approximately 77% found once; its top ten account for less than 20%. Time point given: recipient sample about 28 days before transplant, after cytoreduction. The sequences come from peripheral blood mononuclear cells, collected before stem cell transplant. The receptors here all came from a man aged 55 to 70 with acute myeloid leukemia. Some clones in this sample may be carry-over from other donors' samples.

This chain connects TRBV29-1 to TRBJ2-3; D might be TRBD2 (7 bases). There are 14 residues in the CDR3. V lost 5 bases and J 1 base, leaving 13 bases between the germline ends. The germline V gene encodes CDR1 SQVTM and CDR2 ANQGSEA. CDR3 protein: CSVWGGSRTDTQYF. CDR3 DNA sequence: TGCAGCGTTTGGGGGGGCAGCCGCACAGATACGCAGTATTTT.

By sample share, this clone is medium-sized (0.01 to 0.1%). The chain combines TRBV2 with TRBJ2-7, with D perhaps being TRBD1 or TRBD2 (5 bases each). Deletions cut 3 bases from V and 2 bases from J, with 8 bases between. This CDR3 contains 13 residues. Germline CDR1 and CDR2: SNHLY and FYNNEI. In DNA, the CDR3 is TGTGCCAGCAGTGAGACGGGACCCTACGAGCAGTACTTC. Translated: CASSETGPYEQYF.

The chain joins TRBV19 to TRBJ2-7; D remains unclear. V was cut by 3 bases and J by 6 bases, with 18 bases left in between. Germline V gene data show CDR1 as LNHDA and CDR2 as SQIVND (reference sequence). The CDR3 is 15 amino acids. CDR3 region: CASSIYWASWGEQYF. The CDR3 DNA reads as TGTGCCAGTAGTATCTACTGGGCTTCTTGGGGCGAGCAGTACTTC.

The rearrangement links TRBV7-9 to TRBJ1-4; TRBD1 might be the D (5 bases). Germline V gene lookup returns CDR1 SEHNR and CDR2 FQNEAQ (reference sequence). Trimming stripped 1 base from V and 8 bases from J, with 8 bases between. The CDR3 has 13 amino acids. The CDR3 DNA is TGTGCCAGCAGCTTAGACGGGGGGGAAAAACTGTTTTTT. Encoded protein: CASSLDGGEKLFF. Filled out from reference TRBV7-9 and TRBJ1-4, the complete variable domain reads DTGVSQNPRHKITKRGQNVTFRCDPISEHNRLYWYRQTLGQGPEFLTYFQNEAQLEKSRLLSDRFSAERPKGSFSTLEIQRTEQGDSAMYLCASSLDGGEKLFFGSGTQLSVL.

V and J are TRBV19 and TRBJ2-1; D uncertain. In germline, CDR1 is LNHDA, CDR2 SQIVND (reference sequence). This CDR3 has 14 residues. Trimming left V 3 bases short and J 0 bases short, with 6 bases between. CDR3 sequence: CASSIGSSYNEQFF. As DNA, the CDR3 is TGTGCCAGTAGTATTGGTAGCTCCTACAATGAGCAGTTCTTC.

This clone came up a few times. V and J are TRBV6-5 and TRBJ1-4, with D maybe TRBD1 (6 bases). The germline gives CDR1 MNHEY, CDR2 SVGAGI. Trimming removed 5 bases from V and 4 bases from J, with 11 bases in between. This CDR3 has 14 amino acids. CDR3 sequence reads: CASSVDSDNEKLFF. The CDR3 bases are TGTGCCAGCAGTGTGGACAGCGATAATGAAAAACTGTTTTTT.

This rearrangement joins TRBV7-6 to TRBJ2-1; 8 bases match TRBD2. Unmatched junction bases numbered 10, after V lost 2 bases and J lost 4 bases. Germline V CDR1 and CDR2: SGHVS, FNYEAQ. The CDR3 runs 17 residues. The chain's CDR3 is CASSLSKGGGLYNEQFF. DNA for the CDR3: TGTGCCAGCAGCTTATCTAAGGGCGGGGGGTTGTACAATGAGCAGTTCTTC.

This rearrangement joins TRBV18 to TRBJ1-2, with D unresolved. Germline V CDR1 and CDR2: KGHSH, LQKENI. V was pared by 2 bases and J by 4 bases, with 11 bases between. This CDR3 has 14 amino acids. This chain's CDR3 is CASSPARGAYGYTF. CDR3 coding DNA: TGTGCCAGCTCACCAGCTCGAGGCGCCTATGGCTACACCTTC.

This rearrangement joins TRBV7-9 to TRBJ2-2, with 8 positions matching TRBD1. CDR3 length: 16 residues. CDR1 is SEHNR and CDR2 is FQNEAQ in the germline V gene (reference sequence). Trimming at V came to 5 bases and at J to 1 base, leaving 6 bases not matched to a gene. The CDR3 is CASSTTGTGNTGELFF. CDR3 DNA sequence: TGTGCCAGCAGCACAACCGGGACAGGGAACACCGGGGAGCTGTTTTTT.

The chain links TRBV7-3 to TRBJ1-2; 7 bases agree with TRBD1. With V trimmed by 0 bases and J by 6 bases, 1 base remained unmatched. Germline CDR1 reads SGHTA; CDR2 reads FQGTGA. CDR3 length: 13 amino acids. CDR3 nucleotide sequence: TGTGCCAGCAGCTTAACAGGGACAGATGGCTACACCTTC. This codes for CASSLTGTDGYTF.